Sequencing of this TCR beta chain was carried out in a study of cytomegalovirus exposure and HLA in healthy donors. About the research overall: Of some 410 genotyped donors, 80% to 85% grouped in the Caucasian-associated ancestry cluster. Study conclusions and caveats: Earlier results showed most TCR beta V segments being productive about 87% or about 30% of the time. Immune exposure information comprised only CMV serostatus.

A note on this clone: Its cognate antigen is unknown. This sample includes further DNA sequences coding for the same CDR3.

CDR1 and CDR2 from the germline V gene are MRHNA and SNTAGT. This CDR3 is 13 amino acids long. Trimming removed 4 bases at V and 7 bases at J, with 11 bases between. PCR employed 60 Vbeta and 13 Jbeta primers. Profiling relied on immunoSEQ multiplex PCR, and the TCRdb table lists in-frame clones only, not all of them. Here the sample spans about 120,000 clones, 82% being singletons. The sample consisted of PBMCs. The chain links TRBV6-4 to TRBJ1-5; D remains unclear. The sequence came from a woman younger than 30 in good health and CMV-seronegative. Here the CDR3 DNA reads TGTGCCAGCAGTGCGGGGTGGGGACAGCCCCAGCATTTT. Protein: CASSAGWGQPQHF.